The next 18 T cell receptor beta chains were all read from a single sample in a study of T cells in Graves' hyperthyroidism and ophthalmopathy. TCR beta CDR3 region amplification was performed from RNA transcripts. Primed by the HTBI set, a first-round RT-PCR was run on the TCR CDR3. TCRdb redid the calling of the multiplex PCR reads with MiXCR, one entry per CDR3 protein. The repertoire holds around 600,000 distinct CDR3 sequences, about a sixth seen once, with 2.5% to 4% in the top ten. The material sequenced was blood. The receptors were gathered from a woman between 40 and 50 years old with Graves' ophthalmopathy.

This clonotype was seen at least ten times. This sequence joins TRBV11-2 and TRBJ1-1; no definite D call. The CDR3 loop spans 13 amino acids. The germline V and J ends were trimmed by 7 bases and 4 bases, with 13 bases remaining between them. Germline assignment: CDR1 SGHAT and CDR2 FQNNGV. The CDR3 here is CASTLGIRTEAFF. The CDR3, as DNA: TGTGCCAGCACCTTGGGGATTCGCACTGAAGCTTTCTTT.

This clonotype was picked up many times. The chain has TRBV7-9 and TRBJ2-2, with TRBD2 identical over 8 bases. CDR1 and CDR2 from the germline V gene are SEHNR and FQNEAQ (reference sequence). V was clipped by 4 bases and J by 1 base; unmatched bases: 11. The CDR3 spans 18 residues. The CDR3 nucleotides are TGTGCCAGCAGCTCCATCTCGGCGGGAGGAAAGAACACCGGGGAGCTGTTTTTT. It codes for CASSSISAGGKNTGELFF.

This clonotype occurred a few times. This chain connects TRBV2 to TRBJ2-3, with D tentatively TRBD1 or TRBD2 (5 bases each). CDR1 and CDR2 (germline): SNHLY, FYNNEI. The CDR3 extends over 16 amino acids. Trimming removed 6 bases at V and 7 bases at J, with 23 bases between. CDR3 residues: CASRGPGRIFTYTQYF. CDR3 bases: TGTGCCAGCAGGGGACCCGGCCGGATCTTTACATATACGCAGTATTTT.

The sample holds many counts of this clonotype. J is TRBJ1-1 and V is TRBV2, with 11 bases lining up with TRBD1. The germline V gene encodes CDR1 SNHLY and CDR2 FYNNEI. The CDR3 sequence is 16 residues long. Trimming removed 5 bases from V and 5 bases from J; junction bases left unmatched: 10. The CDR3 nucleotides read TGTGCCAGCAGTCTTTCTCGGACAGGGGGCAATACTGAAGCTTTCTTT. Translation: CASSLSRTGGNTEAFF.

This clonotype was counted only a few times. This sequence joins TRBV7-2 and TRBJ2-3; the D is unclear. The CDR3 runs to 15 residues. Between the trimmed V and J ends, which lost 2 bases and 1 base, there was a span of 10 bases. Per the germline V gene, CDR1 is SGHTA and CDR2 is FQGNSA. The CDR3 sequence: CASSLSNLRTDTQYF. Written as DNA, the CDR3 is TGTGCCAGCAGCTTATCCAACCTCCGCACAGATACGCAGTATTTT.

This clonotype was seen ten or more times. The J gene is TRBJ2-7, the V gene TRBV7-9; D gene ambiguous. The V gene lost 1 base and the J gene lost 3 bases, with 13 bases spanning the gap. This CDR3 region has 15 residues. Per the germline V gene, CDR1 is SEHNR and CDR2 is FQNEAQ (reference sequence). CDR3 region: CASSLVSHQNYEQYF. CDR3 bases: TGTGCCAGCAGCTTAGTGTCACACCAAAACTACGAGCAGTACTTC.

This clonotype was seen at least ten times. This chain uses TRBV3-1 with TRBJ2-3, with 10 nucleotides matching TRBD2. The CDR3 sequence is 17 residues long. CDR1 LGHDT and CDR2 YNNKEL come from the germline V gene (reference sequence). The trim removed 4 bases at V and 5 bases at J, leaving 12 bases unmatched. Here the CDR3 reads CASSRGDLAGVGDTQYF. CDR3 in DNA: TGTGCCAGCAGCCGCGGTGACCTAGCGGGAGTCGGAGATACGCAGTATTTT.

This chain uses TRBV20-1 with TRBJ1-4, with TRBD1 as a possible D gene (5 bases). This CDR3 is 14 amino acids long. Germline CDR1 DFQATT, CDR2 SNEGSKA (reference sequence). The V end was cut by 0 bases, the J end by 6 bases, with 11 bases between. The DNA for the CDR3 is TGCAGTGCTAGAGATACCCAGGGAGATGAAAAACTGTTTTTT. Its protein product is CSARDTQGDEKLFF.

Comments on this clonotype: One junction end disagrees with the germline gene, perhaps due to a read error. This chain connects TRBV29-1 to TRBJ2-7; unclear D gene. The CDR3 covers 11 residues. Germline V lookup: CDR1 SQVTM, CDR2 ANQGSEA. The chain's CDR3 is CSVGDSYEHYF. The DNA for the CDR3 is TGCAGCGTTGGAGACTCCTACGAGCATTACTTC.

This clonotype was detected ten times or more. The chain employs TRBV28 and TRBJ2-3; D ambiguous. Trimming took off 6 bases at V and 6 bases at J, with 19 bases between the two ends. The CDR3 length is 15 residues. Germline CDR1 MDHEN, CDR2 SYDVKM. The CDR3 DNA reads TGTGCCAGCAGAACCGGCGCTAGTGGGGATGATACGCAGTATTTT. Amino acids: CASRTGASGDDTQYF.

The CDR3 nucleotides read TGTGCCAGCAGTTTAAAGGGCGGGGATGAGCAGTTCTTC. This codes for CASSLKGGDEQFF. The V gene is TRBV28, the J gene TRBJ2-1; a weak D match, TRBD2 (6 bases). In germline, CDR1 is MDHEN, CDR2 SYDVKM. CDR3 length equals 13 residues. V was clipped by 2 bases and J by 8 bases, with 10 bases between them.

This clonotype occurred a few times. The V and J genes are TRBV3-1 and TRBJ1-2; TRBD1 matches at 9 bases. The J segment lost 7 bases and the V segment lost 5 bases, leaving 5 bases of the junction unmatched. The CDR3 has 13 residues. The germline CDR1 and CDR2 sequences are LGHDT and YNNKEL (reference sequence). In nucleotides, the CDR3 is TGTGCCAGCAGCATACAGGGGGCGGTTGGCTACACCTTC. It specifies CASSIQGAVGYTF.

The table lists this clonotype with a few counts. V gene TRBV20-1 combines with J gene TRBJ2-3; a weak D match, TRBD1 (6 bases). V was pared by 4 bases and J by 4 bases, with 12 bases between. This CDR3 spans 13 amino acids. CDR1 and CDR2 (germline): DFQATT, SNEGSKA (reference sequence). The CDR3 DNA follows: TGCAGTGCTATCCTAGGGGGAGCAGATACGCAGTATTTT. Residues: CSAILGGADTQYF.

As regards this clonotype: This may arise from a read error, as a much more abundant clone is one base away. This sequence joins TRBV28 and TRBJ1-3, with D perhaps TRBD1 (5 bases). This CDR3 is 15 amino acids long. Germline assignment: CDR1 MDHEN and CDR2 SYDVKM. As DNA, the CDR3 is TGTGCCAGCAGTTTCAGGGCAGGGATTGGAAGCACCATATATTTT. It codes for CASSFRAGIGSTIYF.

Many counts were recorded for this clonotype. V gene TRBV6-5 combines with J gene TRBJ1-1; 7 bases line up with TRBD1. V dropped 1 base and J dropped 1; count of bases not matched to a gene: 3. CDR1 MNHEY and CDR2 SVGAGI come from the germline V gene. CDR3 size: 15 residues. In DNA, the CDR3 is TGTGCCAGCAGTTACTTTCGGACAGGGAACACTGAAGCTTTCTTT. Protein: CASSYFRTGNTEAFF.

In this sample, this clonotype turned up many times. The chain recombines TRBV7-8 with TRBJ2-3, with 7 nucleotides matching TRBD2. The V segment lost 2 bases and the J segment 7 bases; nucleotides outside the gene matches: 9. This CDR3 comprises 15 residues. CDR1 and CDR2 from the germline V gene are SGHVS and FQNEAQ. Written as DNA, the CDR3 is TGTGCCAGCAGCTTAACGGGCGGGGGAGGTTATACGCAGTATTTT. The encoded protein is CASSLTGGGGYTQYF.

With regard to this clonotype: A read error may be the cause here, since a much bigger clone is one base away. The gene calls are TRBV7-3 and TRBJ2-3; no reliable D call. The germline gives CDR1 SGHTA, CDR2 FQGTGA. Trimming shortened V by 0 bases and J by 0 bases, and 4 bases separated the two germline ends. The CDR3 length is 14 residues. The CDR3 spells CASSLTPSTDTQYF. CDR3 DNA: TGTGCCAGCAGCTTAACCCCTAGCACAGATACGCAGTATTTT.

This clonotype was detected ten times or more. V gene TRBV12-3 or TRBV12-4 combines with J gene TRBJ2-5, with D possibly TRBD1 on 6 matching bases. The CDR3 extends over 14 amino acids. Trimming pared 7 bases from V and 1 base from J, leaving 13 bases between. The DNA of the CDR3 is TGTGCCAGCAAAAGACAGGCTGTCCAAGAGACCCAGTACTTC. Amino acid sequence: CASKRQAVQETQYF.